This note documents a single TCR beta chain sequence. Its antigen is as yet unknown. TCRdb keeps only in-frame clones here, not all; method: immunoSEQ multiplex PCR. The table lists about 1.1 million clones, around 78% of them singletons. V shed 4 bases, J shed 6 bases, and the junction held 9 bases outside the gene matches. Per the germline V gene, CDR1 is SGHRS and CDR2 is YFSETQ. This CDR3 is built from 16 residues. This record comes from a study of shared clonotypes between healthy human individuals. Looking at the study overall: Three CD4 naive, three CD4 memory, two CD8 naive and one CD8 memory plate were used per donor.

Study-wide results and caveats: Naive CD4 clonotypes overlapped across a handful of donors at roughly 5%. Clonotype sharing levels among donors were expected to vary with sequencing depth.

Everyone who donated was a Caucasian adult who lived in Nashville, Tennessee. The chain is built from TRBV5-1 and TRBJ1-5, with 11 bases lining up with TRBD1. The sequencing input was memory CD4+ T cells from PBMCs. Subset denoted: CD45RA-negative fraction. The sequence was obtained from a man younger than 35 in good health. Some clones in this sample may be carry-over from other donors' samples. The CDR3, as DNA: TGCGCCAGCAGCCCCACCGGGACAGGGGGAGGTCAGCCCCAGCATTTT. This gives the protein CASSPTGTGGGQPQHF.